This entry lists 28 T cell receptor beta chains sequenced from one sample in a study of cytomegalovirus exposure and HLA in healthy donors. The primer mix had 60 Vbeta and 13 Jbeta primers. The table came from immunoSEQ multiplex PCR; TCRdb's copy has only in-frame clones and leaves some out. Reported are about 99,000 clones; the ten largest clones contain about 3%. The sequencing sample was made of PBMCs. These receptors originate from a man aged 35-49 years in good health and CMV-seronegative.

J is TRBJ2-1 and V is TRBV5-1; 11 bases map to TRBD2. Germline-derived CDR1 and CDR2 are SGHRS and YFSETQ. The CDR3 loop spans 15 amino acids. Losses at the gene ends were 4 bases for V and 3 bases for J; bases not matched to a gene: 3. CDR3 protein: CASSPGTSGYNEQFF. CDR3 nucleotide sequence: TGCGCCAGCAGCCCTGGGACTAGCGGCTACAATGAGCAGTTCTTC.

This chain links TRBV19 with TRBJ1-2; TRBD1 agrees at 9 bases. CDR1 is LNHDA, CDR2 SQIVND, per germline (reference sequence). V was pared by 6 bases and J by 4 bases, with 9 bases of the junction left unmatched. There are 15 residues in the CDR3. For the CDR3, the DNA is TGTGCCAGTAGCAAAACAGGGGGCTTGCCCTATGGCTACACCTTC. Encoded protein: CASSKTGGLPYGYTF. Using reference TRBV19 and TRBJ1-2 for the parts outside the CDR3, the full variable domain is DGGITQSPKYLFRKEGQNVTLSCEQNLNHDAMYWYRQDPGQGLRLIYYSQIVNDFQKGDIAEGYSVSREKKESFPLTVTSAQKNPTAFYLCASSKTGGLPYGYTFGSGTRLTVV.

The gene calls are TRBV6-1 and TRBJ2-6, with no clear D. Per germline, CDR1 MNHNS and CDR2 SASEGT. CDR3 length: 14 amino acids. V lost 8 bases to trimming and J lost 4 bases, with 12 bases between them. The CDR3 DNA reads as TGTGCCAGCGCAGTCGCCTGGGGGGCCAACGTCCTGACTTTC. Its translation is CASAVAWGANVLTF.

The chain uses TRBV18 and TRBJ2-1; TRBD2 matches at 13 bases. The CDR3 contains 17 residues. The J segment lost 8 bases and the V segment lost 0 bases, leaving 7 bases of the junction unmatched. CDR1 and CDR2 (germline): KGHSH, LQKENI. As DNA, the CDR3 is TGTGCCAGCTCACCACCGGGACTAGCGGGATTTTCGGATGAGCAGTTCTTC. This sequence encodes CASSPPGLAGFSDEQFF. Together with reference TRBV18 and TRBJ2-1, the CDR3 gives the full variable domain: NAGVMQNPRHLVRRRGQEARLRCSPMKGHSHVYWYRQLPEEGLKFMVYLQKENIIDESGMPKERFSAEFPKEGPSILRIQQVVRGDSAAYFCASSPPGLAGFSDEQFFGPGTRLTVL.

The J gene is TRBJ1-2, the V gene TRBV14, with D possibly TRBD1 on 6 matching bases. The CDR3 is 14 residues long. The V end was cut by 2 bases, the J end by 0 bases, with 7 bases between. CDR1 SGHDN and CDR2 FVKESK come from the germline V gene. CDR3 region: CASSQWTANYGYTF. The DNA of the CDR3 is TGTGCCAGCAGCCAATGGACAGCTAACTATGGCTACACCTTC. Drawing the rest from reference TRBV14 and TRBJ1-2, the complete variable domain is EAGVTQFPSHSVIEKGQTVTLRCDPISGHDNLYWYRRVMGKEIKFLLHFVKESKQDESGMPNNRFLAERTGGTYSTLKVQPAELEDSGVYFCASSQWTANYGYTFGSGTRLTVV.

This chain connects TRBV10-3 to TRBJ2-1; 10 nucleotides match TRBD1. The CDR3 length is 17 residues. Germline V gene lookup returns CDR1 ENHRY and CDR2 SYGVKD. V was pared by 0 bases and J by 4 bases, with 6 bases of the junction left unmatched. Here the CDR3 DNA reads TGTGCCATCAGTGAGTCGACAAGGGACAGGGGTTACAATGAGCAGTTCTTC. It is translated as CAISESTRDRGYNEQFF.

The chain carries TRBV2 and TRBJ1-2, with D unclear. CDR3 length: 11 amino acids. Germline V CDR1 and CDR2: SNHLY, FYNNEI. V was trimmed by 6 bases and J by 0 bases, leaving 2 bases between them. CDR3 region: CASSANYGYTF. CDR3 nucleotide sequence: TGTGCCAGCAGCGCTAACTATGGCTACACCTTC.

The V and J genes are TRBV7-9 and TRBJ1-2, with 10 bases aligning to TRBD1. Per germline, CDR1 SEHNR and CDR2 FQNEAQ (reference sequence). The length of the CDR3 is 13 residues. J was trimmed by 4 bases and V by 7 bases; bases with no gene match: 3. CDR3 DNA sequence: TGTGCCAGCACGACAGGGGGCGGCTATGGCTACACCTTC. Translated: CASTTGGGYGYTF.

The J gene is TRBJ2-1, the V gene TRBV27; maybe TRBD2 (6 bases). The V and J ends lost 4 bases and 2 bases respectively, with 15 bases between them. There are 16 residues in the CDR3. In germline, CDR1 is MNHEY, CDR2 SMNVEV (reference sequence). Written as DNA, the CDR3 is TGTGCCAGCAGTTACGCCCGGGAGAGGCCCTACAATGAGCAGTTCTTC. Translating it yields CASSYARERPYNEQFF.

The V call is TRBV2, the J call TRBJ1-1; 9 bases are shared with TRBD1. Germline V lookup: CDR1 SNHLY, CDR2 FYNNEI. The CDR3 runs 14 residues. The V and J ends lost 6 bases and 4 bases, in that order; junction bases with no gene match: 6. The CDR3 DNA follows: TGTGCCAGCAGCAATACAGGGGGCGTCACTGAAGCTTTCTTT. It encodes CASSNTGGVTEAFF.

The CDR3 bases are TGCGCCAGCAGCCGGGGGGGGGATTCGGACACTGAAGCTTTCTTT. The encoded protein is CASSRGGDSDTEAFF. This chain uses TRBV4-1 with TRBJ1-1, with D tentatively TRBD1 (5 bases). The CDR3 spans 15 residues. With 4 bases removed from V and 3 bases from J, the gap between germline ends came to 15 bases. Germline V gives CDR1 MGHRA, CDR2 YSYEKL.

CDR3 DNA: TGTGCCTGGAGTACCGGACAGGCCTACGAGCAGTACTTC. Its translation: CAWSTGQAYEQYF. The V call is TRBV30, the J call TRBJ2-7, with TRBD1 matching 7 bases. Germline CDR1 reads GTSNPN; CDR2 reads SVGIG (reference sequence). The ends lost 2 bases at V and 2 bases at J; junction bases unmatched: 3. The CDR3 length is 13 residues.

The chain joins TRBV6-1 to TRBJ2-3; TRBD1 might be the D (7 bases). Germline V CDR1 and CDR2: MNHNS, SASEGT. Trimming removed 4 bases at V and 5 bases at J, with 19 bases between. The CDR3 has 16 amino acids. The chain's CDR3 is CASSAGVGGSLDTQYF. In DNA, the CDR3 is TGTGCCAGCAGTGCGGGGGTAGGGGGCTCGTTAGATACGCAGTATTTT.

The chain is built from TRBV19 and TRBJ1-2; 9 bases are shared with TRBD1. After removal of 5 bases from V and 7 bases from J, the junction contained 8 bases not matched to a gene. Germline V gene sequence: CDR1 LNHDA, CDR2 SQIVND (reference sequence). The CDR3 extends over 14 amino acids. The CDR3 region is CASSFWTGDSGYTF. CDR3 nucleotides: TGTGCCAGTAGTTTCTGGACAGGGGACAGTGGCTACACCTTC.

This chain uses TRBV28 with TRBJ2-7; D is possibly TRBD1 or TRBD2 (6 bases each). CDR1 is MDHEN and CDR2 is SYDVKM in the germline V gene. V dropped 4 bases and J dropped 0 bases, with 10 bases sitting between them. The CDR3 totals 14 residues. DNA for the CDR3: TGTGCCAGCAGTTCATGGGGGGCCTCCTACGAGCAGTACTTC. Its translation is CASSSWGASYEQYF.

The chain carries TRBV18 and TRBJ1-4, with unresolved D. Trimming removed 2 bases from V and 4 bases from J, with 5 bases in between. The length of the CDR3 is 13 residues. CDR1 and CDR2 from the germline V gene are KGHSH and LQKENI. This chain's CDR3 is CASSPRLNEKLFF. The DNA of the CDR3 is TGTGCCAGCTCACCAAGACTTAATGAAAAACTGTTTTTT.

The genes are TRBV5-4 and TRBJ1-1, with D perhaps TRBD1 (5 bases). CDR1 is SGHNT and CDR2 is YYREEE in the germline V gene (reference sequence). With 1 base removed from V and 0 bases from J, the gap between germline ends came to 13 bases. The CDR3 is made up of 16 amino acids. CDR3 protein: CASSLYRSYMNTEAFF. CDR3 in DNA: TGTGCCAGCAGCTTGTACAGGAGTTACATGAACACTGAAGCTTTCTTT. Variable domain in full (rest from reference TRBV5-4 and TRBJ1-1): ETGVTQSPTHLIKTRGQQVTLRCSSQSGHNTVSWYQQALGQGPQFIFQYYREEENGRGNFPPRFSGLQFPNYSSELNVNALELDDSALYLCASSLYRSYMNTEAFFGQGTRLTVV.

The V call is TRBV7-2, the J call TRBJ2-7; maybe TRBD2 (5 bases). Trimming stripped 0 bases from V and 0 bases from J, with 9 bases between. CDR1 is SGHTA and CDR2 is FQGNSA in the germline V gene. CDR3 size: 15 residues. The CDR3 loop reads CASSLAVEASYEQYF. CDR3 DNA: TGTGCCAGCAGCTTAGCTGTGGAGGCCTCCTACGAGCAGTACTTC.

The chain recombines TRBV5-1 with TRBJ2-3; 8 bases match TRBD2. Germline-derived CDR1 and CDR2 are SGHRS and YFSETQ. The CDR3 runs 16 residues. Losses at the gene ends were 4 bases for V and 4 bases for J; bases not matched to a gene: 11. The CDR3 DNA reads TGCGCCAGCAGCACGGGACTAGTCCGTATCCCAGATACGCAGTATTTT. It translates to CASSTGLVRIPDTQYF.

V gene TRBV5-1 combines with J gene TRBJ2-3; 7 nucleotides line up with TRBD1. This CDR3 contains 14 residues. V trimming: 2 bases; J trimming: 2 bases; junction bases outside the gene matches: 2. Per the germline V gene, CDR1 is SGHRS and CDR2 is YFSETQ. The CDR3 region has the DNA TGCGCCAGCAGCTTAGGACAGGCCACAGATACGCAGTATTTT. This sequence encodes CASSLGQATDTQYF.

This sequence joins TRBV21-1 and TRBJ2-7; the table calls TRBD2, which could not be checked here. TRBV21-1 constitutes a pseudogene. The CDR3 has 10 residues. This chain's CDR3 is CASRAYEQYF. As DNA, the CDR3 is TGTGCCAGCCGAGCCTACGAGCAGTACTTC.

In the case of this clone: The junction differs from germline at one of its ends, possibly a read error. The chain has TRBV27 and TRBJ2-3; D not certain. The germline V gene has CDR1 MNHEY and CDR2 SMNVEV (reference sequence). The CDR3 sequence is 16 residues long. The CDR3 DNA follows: TGTGCCAGCAGTTTGAGGATAGACTCACGCACGGATACGCAGTATTTT. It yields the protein CASSLRIDSRTDTQYF.

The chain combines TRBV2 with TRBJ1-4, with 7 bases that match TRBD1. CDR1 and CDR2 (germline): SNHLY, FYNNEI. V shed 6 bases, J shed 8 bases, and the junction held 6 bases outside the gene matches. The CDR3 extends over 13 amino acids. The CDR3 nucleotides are TGTGCCAGCAGGGCGGGACAGAGGGAAAAACTGTTTTTT. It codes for CASRAGQREKLFF. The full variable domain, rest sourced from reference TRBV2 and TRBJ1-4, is EPEVTQTPSHQVTQMGQEVILRCVPISNHLYFYWYRQILGQKVEFLVSFYNNEISEKSEIFDDQFSVERPDGSNFTLKIRSTKLEDSAMYFCASRAGQREKLFFGSGTQLSVL.

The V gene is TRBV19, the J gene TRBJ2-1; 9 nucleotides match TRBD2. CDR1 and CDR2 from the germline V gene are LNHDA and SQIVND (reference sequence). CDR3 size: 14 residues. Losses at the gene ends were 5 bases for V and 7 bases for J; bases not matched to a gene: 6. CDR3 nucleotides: TGTGCCAGTAGTGACCTAGCGGGAAGGAATGAGCAGTTCTTC. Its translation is CASSDLAGRNEQFF.

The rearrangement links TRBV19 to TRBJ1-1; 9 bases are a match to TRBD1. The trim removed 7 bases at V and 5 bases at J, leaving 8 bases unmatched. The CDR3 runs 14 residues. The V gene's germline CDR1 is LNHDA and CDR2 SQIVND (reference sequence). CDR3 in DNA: TGTGCCAGTACTAGGGACAGGGTGGGGACTGAAGCTTTCTTT. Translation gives CASTRDRVGTEAFF.

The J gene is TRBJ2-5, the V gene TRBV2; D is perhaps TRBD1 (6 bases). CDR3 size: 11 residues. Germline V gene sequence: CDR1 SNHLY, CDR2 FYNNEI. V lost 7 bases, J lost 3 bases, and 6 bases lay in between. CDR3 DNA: TGTGCCAGCAAGGGGGAAGAGACCCAGTACTTC. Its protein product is CASKGEETQYF. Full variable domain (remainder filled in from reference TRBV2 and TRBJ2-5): EPEVTQTPSHQVTQMGQEVILRCVPISNHLYFYWYRQILGQKVEFLVSFYNNEISEKSEIFDDQFSVERPDGSNFTLKIRSTKLEDSAMYFCASKGEETQYFGPGTRLLVL.

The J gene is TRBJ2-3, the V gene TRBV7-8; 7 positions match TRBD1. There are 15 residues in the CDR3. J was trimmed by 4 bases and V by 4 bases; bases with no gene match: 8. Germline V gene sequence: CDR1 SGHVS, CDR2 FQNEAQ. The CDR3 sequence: CASSSERQGADTQYF. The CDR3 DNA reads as TGTGCCAGCAGCTCTGAGCGACAGGGAGCAGATACGCAGTATTTT.

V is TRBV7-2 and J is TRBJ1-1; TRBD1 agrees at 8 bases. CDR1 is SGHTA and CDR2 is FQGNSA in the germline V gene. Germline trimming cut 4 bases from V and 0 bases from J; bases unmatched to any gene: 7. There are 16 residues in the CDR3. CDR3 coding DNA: TGTGCCAGCAGCTCCGGGACAGGTCACATGAACACTGAAGCTTTCTTT. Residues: CASSSGTGHMNTEAFF.